Below are 13 T cell receptor beta chains sequenced from a single sample in a study of control samples from healthy donors and cancer patients. The method was immunoSEQ multiplex PCR; TCRdb's version includes in-frame clones alone and lacks a portion of them. The sample has around 84,000 clones, approximately 82% seen once. The source material was PBMCs. The receptors originated from a man aged 60-69 years with head and neck cancer.

The rearrangement uses TRBV13 and TRBJ1-2, with TRBD1 matching 7 bases. Per the germline V gene, CDR1 is PRHDT and CDR2 is FYEKMQ (reference sequence). This CDR3 spans 15 amino acids. The trim removed 5 bases at V and 4 bases at J, leaving 10 bases unmatched. CDR3 loop: CASSPDRATVYGYTF. The CDR3 region has the DNA TGTGCCAGCAGCCCTGACAGGGCCACGGTCTATGGCTACACCTTC.

The chain couples TRBV7-8 to TRBJ2-5; D is uncertain. Germline loops: CDR1 SGHVS, CDR2 FQNEAQ. The CDR3 covers 15 residues. V lost 1 base to trimming and J lost 6 bases, with 15 bases between them. The CDR3 spells CASSLVVQQGKTQYF. The CDR3 coding sequence is TGTGCCAGCAGCTTAGTAGTCCAGCAAGGGAAGACCCAGTACTTC.

CDR3 amino acids: CASSLVAGGTDTQYF. The CDR3 nucleotides are TGCGCCAGCAGCTTGGTAGCGGGAGGGACAGATACGCAGTATTTT. This sequence joins TRBV5-1 and TRBJ2-3; 11 bases are a match to TRBD2. The CDR3 is made up of 15 amino acids. CDR1 is SGHRS, CDR2 YFSETQ, per germline. Losses at the gene ends were 0 bases for V and 3 bases for J; bases not matched to a gene: 0.

This chain uses TRBV29-1 with TRBJ1-2; no definite D call. The V gene's germline CDR1 is SQVTM and CDR2 ANQGSEA. This CDR3 has 15 residues. V was cut by 4 bases and J by 2 bases, with 17 bases left in between. CDR3 in amino acids: CSVVEGARRNYGYTF. CDR3 sequence (DNA): TGCAGCGTTGTAGAAGGCGCGCGGCGAAACTATGGCTACACCTTC. The variable domain in full, completed from reference TRBV29-1 and TRBJ1-2, reads SAVISQKPSRDICQRGTSLTIQCQVDSQVTMMFWYRQQPGQSLTLIATANQGSEATYESGFVIDKFPISRPNLTFSTLTVSNMSPEDSSIYLCSVVEGARRNYGYTFGSGTRLTVV.

The rearrangement links TRBV7-2 to TRBJ2-2; D remains unclear. Germline loops: CDR1 SGHTA, CDR2 FQGNSA. V dropped 1 base and J dropped 6 bases, with 9 bases sitting between them. This CDR3 contains 14 residues. CDR3 sequence: CASSLVWQPGELFF. The CDR3 nucleotides read TGTGCCAGCAGCTTAGTTTGGCAGCCCGGGGAGCTGTTTTTT.

The chain joins TRBV9 to TRBJ2-1; 8 bases align to TRBD2. Trimming removed 0 bases from V and 6 bases from J; junction bases left unmatched: 2. Germline CDR1 is SGDLS and CDR2 is YYNGEE. The CDR3 contains 14 residues. CDR3 sequence (DNA): TGTGCCAGCAGCGTAGGTGGACTAGCCAATGAGCAGTTCTTC. Encoded protein: CASSVGGLANEQFF. The full variable domain, in which reference TRBV9 and TRBJ2-1 provide the parts outside the CDR3, is DSGVTQTPKHLITATGQRVTLRCSPRSGDLSVYWYQQSLDQGLQFLIQYYNGEERAKGNILERFSAQQFPDLHSELNLSSLELGDSALYFCASSVGGLANEQFFGPGTRLTVL.

In its sample, this clone ranks as medium-sized (0.01 to 0.1%). This chain joins TRBV12-5 and TRBJ1-4; D perhaps matches TRBD1 (5 bases). This CDR3 is 18 amino acids long. Germline lookup yields CDR1 LGHNT and CDR2 FRNRAP. Trimming stripped 0 bases from V and 5 bases from J, with 19 bases between. The CDR3 bases are TGTGCTAGTGGTTTGGTACCAGAGACAGTTTGGGGGAATGAAAAACTGTTTTTT. Residues: CASGLVPETVWGNEKLFF.

The chain's CDR3 is CASSFDGYNEKLFF. CDR3 nucleotide sequence: TGTGCCAGCAGCTTTGACGGGTATAATGAAAAACTGTTTTTT. This chain joins TRBV5-4 and TRBJ1-4, with D hard to call. V gave up 2 bases and J gave up 4 bases, with 9 bases separating them. This CDR3 contains 14 residues. Germline V gives CDR1 SGHNT, CDR2 YYREEE (reference sequence).

The chain couples TRBV5-1 to TRBJ2-3; possible D gene TRBD2, 6 bases. CDR3 length: 13 residues. V gave up 0 bases and J gave up 10 bases, with 12 bases separating them. Per the germline V gene, CDR1 is SGHRS and CDR2 is YFSETQ. The CDR3 DNA sequence: TGCGCCAGCAGCTTGGCGGCCGGCGGGGCGCAGTATTTT. This translates into CASSLAAGGAQYF.

This rearrangement joins TRBV5-1 to TRBJ2-5; 13 positions match TRBD2. Germline loops: CDR1 SGHRS, CDR2 YFSETQ. Unmatched junction bases numbered 0, after V lost 0 bases and J lost 1 base. The CDR3 loop spans 16 amino acids. The CDR3 loop is CASSLGTSGSQETQYF. The CDR3 coding sequence is TGCGCCAGCAGCTTGGGGACTAGCGGGAGCCAAGAGACCCAGTACTTC.

A single count supports this clone. This chain connects TRBV5-8 to TRBJ2-1, with a possible D match to TRBD1 (5 bases). The CDR3 runs to 13 residues. Trimming took off 4 bases at V and 2 bases at J, with 7 bases between the two ends. Germline CDR1 and CDR2: SGHTS and YDEGEE. This CDR3 reads CASSPRAYNEQFF. The CDR3 region has the DNA TGTGCCAGCAGCCCCAGGGCCTACAATGAGCAGTTCTTC.

The genes are TRBV6-5 and TRBJ2-1; 7 bases align to TRBD2. Per the germline V gene, CDR1 is MNHEY and CDR2 is SVGAGI. With V trimmed by 6 bases and J by 2 bases, 7 bases remained unmatched. CDR3 length: 15 residues. CDR3 nucleotides: TGTGCCAGCAGGGGGGGGGAGGCCACCTACAATGAGCAGTTCTTC. Its protein is CASRGGEATYNEQFF.

The CDR3, as DNA: TGTGCCAGCAGTTATTGGACAGGGGTAGGGGAGACCCAGTACTTC. Its protein product is CASSYWTGVGETQYF. The chain uses TRBV6-5 and TRBJ2-5; 9 bases are a match to TRBD1. Unmatched junction bases numbered 7, after V lost 3 bases and J lost 5 bases. This CDR3 has 15 amino acids. In germline, CDR1 is MNHEY, CDR2 SVGAGI.